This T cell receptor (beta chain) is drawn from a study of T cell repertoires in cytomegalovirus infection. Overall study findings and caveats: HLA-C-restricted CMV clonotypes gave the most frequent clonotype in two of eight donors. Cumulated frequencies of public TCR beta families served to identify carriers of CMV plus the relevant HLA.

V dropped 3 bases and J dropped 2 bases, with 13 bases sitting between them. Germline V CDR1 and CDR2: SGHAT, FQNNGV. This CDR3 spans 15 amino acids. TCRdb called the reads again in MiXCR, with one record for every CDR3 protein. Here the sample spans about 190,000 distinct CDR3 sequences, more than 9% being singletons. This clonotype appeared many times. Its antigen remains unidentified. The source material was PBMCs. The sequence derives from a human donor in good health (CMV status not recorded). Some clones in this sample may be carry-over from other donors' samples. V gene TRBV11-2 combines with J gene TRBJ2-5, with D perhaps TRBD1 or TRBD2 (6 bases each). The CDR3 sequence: CASSFWGARQETQYF. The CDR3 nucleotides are TGTGCCAGCAGCTTTTGGGGGGCGCGGCAAGAGACCCAGTACTTC.